This entry describes one TCR beta chain. The antigen is not known. Germline V gene data show CDR1 as SGHVS and CDR2 as FQNEAQ. CDR3 length: 15 residues. The V end lost 4 bases, the J end lost 0 bases, and 10 bases lay between the germline ends. This sample was included in a study of cytomegalovirus exposure and HLA in healthy donors. Study outcomes and limitations: Upon later analysis, TCR association rates were observed to vary by HLA locus, being highest for DRB1 and lowest for HLA-C. The number of N-insertions in an Asian-associated ancestry cluster was reportedly below the roughly 660-donor mean in a later analysis.

Vbeta (60) and Jbeta (13) primers were used in the PCR. Clones were sequenced by immunoSEQ multiplex PCR, and TCRdb holds only the in-frame ones, with some missing. The sample holds about 160,000 clones, about 86% seen once. V and J are TRBV7-8 and TRBJ1-3, with a weak D call TRBD1 (5 bases). The sequenced sample was PBMCs. This TCR came from a woman under 30 in good health and CMV-seronegative. CDR3 in amino acids: CASSSGGFSGNTIYF. The CDR3 DNA follows: TGTGCCAGCAGCTCGGGGGGGTTCTCTGGAAACACCATATATTTT. Drawing the rest from reference TRBV7-8 and TRBJ1-3, the complete variable domain is GAGVSQSPRYKVAKRGQDVALRCDPISGHVSLFWYQQALGQGPEFLTYFQNEAQLDKSGLPSDRFFAERPEGSVSTLKIQRTQQEDSAVYLCASSSGGFSGNTIYFGEGSWLTVV.